Listed below are T cell receptor beta chains from one sample, sequenced in a study of CD8+ T cells in alopecia areata. Profiled with immunoSEQ multiplex PCR; TCRdb holds only in-frame clones, not every one. The sample lists over 150,000 clones, roughly three fifths seen once, with approximately 4.9% in the top ten. Sequencing was carried out using CD8+ T cells sorted from blood. Source of these receptors: a human donor in good health. Each CDR3 is given with its conserved first and last residue. Fields, in order: clone size, CDR3 length, J gene, D gene, V gene, CDR3 protein, CDR3 DNA. The D gene is left open where the match is weak. Clone size is stated in some rows and not others, as once, few, many or a class when expanded.

clone_size: -
cdr3_length: 15
j_call: TRBJ1-1
d_call: -
v_call: TRBV7-9
cdr3_aa: CASSSGPREATEAFF
cdr3_nt: TGTGCCAGCAGCTCGGGGCCCAGGGAGGCCACTGAAGCTTTCTTT

clone_size: -
cdr3_length: 15
j_call: TRBJ1-4
d_call: TRBD1
v_call: TRBV27
cdr3_aa: CASSFGTGGGEKLFF
cdr3_nt: TGTGCCAGCAGTTTTGGGACAGGGGGCGGTGAAAAACTGTTTTTT

clone_size: few
cdr3_length: 14
j_call: TRBJ2-1
d_call: TRBD1
v_call: TRBV5-1
cdr3_aa: CASEPGQFNNEQFF
cdr3_nt: TGCGCCAGCGAGCCGGGACAGTTTAACAATGAGCAGTTCTTC

clone_size: few
cdr3_length: 15
j_call: TRBJ2-1
d_call: TRBD2
v_call: TRBV6-4
cdr3_aa: CASSASASGGSEQFF
cdr3_nt: TGTGCCAGCAGTGCTTCGGCTAGCGGGGGCTCTGAGCAGTTCTTC

clone_size: many
cdr3_length: 12
j_call: TRBJ2-7
d_call: -
v_call: TRBV5-1
cdr3_aa: CASSAGSYEQYF
cdr3_nt: TGCGCCAGCAGTGCAGGTTCCTACGAGCAGTACTTC

clone_size: -
cdr3_length: 15
j_call: TRBJ2-1
d_call: -
v_call: TRBV27
cdr3_aa: CASTPGRARYNEQFF
cdr3_nt: TGTGCCAGCACCCCGGGACGGGCTCGCTACAATGAGCAGTTCTTC

clone_size: -
cdr3_length: 17
j_call: TRBJ2-3
d_call: -
v_call: TRBV4-1
cdr3_aa: CASSQVPSDKLADTQYF
cdr3_nt: TGCGCCAGCAGCCAAGTTCCCTCGGACAAGTTGGCAGATACGCAGTATTTT

clone_size: -
cdr3_length: 13
j_call: TRBJ1-1
d_call: TRBD1
v_call: TRBV7-9
cdr3_aa: CASSSQDHRGAFF
cdr3_nt: TGTGCCAGCAGCTCACAAGACCACAGGGGTGCTTTCTTT

clone_size: -
cdr3_length: 15
j_call: TRBJ2-1
d_call: -
v_call: TRBV11-1
cdr3_aa: CASSYSRGYDNEQFF
cdr3_nt: TGTGCCAGCAGTTACTCCAGGGGTTATGACAATGAGCAGTTCTTC

clone_size: -
cdr3_length: 15
j_call: TRBJ1-5
d_call: TRBD1
v_call: TRBV6-1
cdr3_aa: CASISTGSPNQPQHF
cdr3_nt: TGTGCCAGCATTTCGACAGGGTCACCGAATCAGCCCCAGCATTTT

clone_size: -
cdr3_length: 12
j_call: TRBJ2-5
d_call: TRBD1
v_call: TRBV19
cdr3_aa: CASTGTGGFQYF
cdr3_nt: TGTGCCAGTACCGGGACAGGGGGCTTCCAGTACTTC

clone_size: -
cdr3_length: 13
j_call: TRBJ1-2
d_call: -
v_call: TRBV6-1
cdr3_aa: CASTETGDYGYTF
cdr3_nt: TGTGCCAGCACCGAGACAGGAGACTATGGCTACACCTTC

clone_size: once
cdr3_length: 14
j_call: TRBJ1-1
d_call: -
v_call: TRBV4-2
cdr3_aa: CASSLGRSNTEAFF
cdr3_nt: TGTGCCAGCAGCCTAGGACGCTCGAACACTGAAGCTTTCTTT

clone_size: -
cdr3_length: 18
j_call: TRBJ2-5
d_call: TRBD1
v_call: TRBV7-9
cdr3_aa: CASSPAMVIGGYQETQYF
cdr3_nt: TGTGCCAGCAGCCCCGCGATGGTTATAGGGGGCTACCAAGAGACCCAGTACTTC

clone_size: few
cdr3_length: 15
j_call: TRBJ1-2
d_call: -
v_call: TRBV7-9
cdr3_aa: CASSIVAGGSNGYTF
cdr3_nt: TGTGCCAGCAGCATCGTAGCAGGCGGATCAAATGGCTACACCTTC

clone_size: few
cdr3_length: 13
j_call: TRBJ2-7
d_call: -
v_call: TRBV29-1
cdr3_aa: CSVDSGLGYEQYF
cdr3_nt: TGCAGCGTTGACAGCGGCCTCGGCTACGAGCAGTACTTC

clone_size: few
cdr3_length: 13
j_call: TRBJ1-6
d_call: -
v_call: TRBV6-5
cdr3_aa: CASSLRLGSPLHF
cdr3_nt: TGTGCCAGCAGTTTGAGACTAGGTTCACCCCTCCACTTT

clone_size: few
cdr3_length: 13
j_call: TRBJ2-7
d_call: TRBD1
v_call: TRBV27
cdr3_aa: CASRTGPTYEQYF
cdr3_nt: TGTGCCAGCAGGACAGGGCCAACCTACGAGCAGTACTTC

clone_size: -
cdr3_length: 16
j_call: TRBJ2-3
d_call: -
v_call: TRBV5-1
cdr3_aa: CASSWYGGVSTDTQYF
cdr3_nt: TGCGCCAGCAGCTGGTACGGCGGGGTTAGCACAGATACGCAGTATTTT

clone_size: few
cdr3_length: 14
j_call: TRBJ2-1
d_call: -
v_call: TRBV7-9
cdr3_aa: CASSLGAAWNEQFF
cdr3_nt: TGTGCCAGCAGCTTAGGGGCTGCCTGGAATGAGCAGTTCTTC

clone_size: -
cdr3_length: 16
j_call: TRBJ2-1
d_call: -
v_call: TRBV29-1
cdr3_aa: CSVEEASSWANNEQFF
cdr3_nt: TGCAGCGTTGAAGAAGCTAGTAGTTGGGCCAACAATGAGCAGTTCTTC

clone_size: -
cdr3_length: 12
j_call: TRBJ2-3
d_call: -
v_call: TRBV7-9
cdr3_aa: CASGPGTDTQYF
cdr3_nt: TGTGCCAGCGGTCCCGGGACGGATACGCAGTATTTT

clone_size: -
cdr3_length: 11
j_call: TRBJ1-1
d_call: -
v_call: TRBV20-1
cdr3_aa: CSARPGTEAFF
cdr3_nt: TGCAGTGCCAGACCTGGGACTGAAGCTTTCTTT

clone_size: few
cdr3_length: 14
j_call: TRBJ1-6
d_call: -
v_call: TRBV19
cdr3_aa: CASSTGLWDSPLHF
cdr3_nt: TGTGCCAGTAGTACCGGGTTGTGGGATTCACCCCTCCACTTT

clone_size: few
cdr3_length: 16
j_call: TRBJ1-5
d_call: TRBD1
v_call: TRBV18
cdr3_aa: CASSPRHDRDNQPQHF
cdr3_nt: TGTGCCAGCTCACCCAGACATGACAGGGACAATCAGCCCCAGCATTTT

clone_size: -
cdr3_length: 14
j_call: TRBJ2-1
d_call: TRBD2
v_call: TRBV27
cdr3_aa: CASSSGEWYNEQFF
cdr3_nt: TGTGCCAGCAGTAGCGGGGAGTGGTACAATGAGCAGTTCTTC

clone_size: -
cdr3_length: 15
j_call: TRBJ1-5
d_call: -
v_call: TRBV27
cdr3_aa: CASSLDRRGNQPQHF
cdr3_nt: TGTGCCAGCAGTTTAGATCGGAGGGGCAATCAGCCCCAGCATTTT

clone_size: few
cdr3_length: 13
j_call: TRBJ2-7
d_call: TRBD1
v_call: TRBV29-1
cdr3_aa: CSVTGAPSYEQYF
cdr3_nt: TGCAGCGTGACAGGGGCCCCCTCCTACGAGCAGTACTTC

clone_size: -
cdr3_length: 16
j_call: TRBJ1-1
d_call: -
v_call: TRBV29-1
cdr3_aa: CSVEEMNEGANTEAFF
cdr3_nt: TGCAGCGTTGAAGAAATGAATGAGGGAGCGAACACTGAAGCTTTCTTT

clone_size: -
cdr3_length: 15
j_call: TRBJ2-1
d_call: TRBD1
v_call: TRBV27
cdr3_aa: CASSSHPTGGNEQFF
cdr3_nt: TGTGCCAGCAGTTCCCACCCAACAGGGGGCAATGAGCAGTTCTTC

clone_size: once
cdr3_length: 10
j_call: TRBJ1-2
d_call: -
v_call: TRBV29-1
cdr3_aa: CSDDSYGYTF
cdr3_nt: TGCAGCGATGACAGCTATGGCTACACCTTC

clone_size: -
cdr3_length: 10
j_call: TRBJ1-2
d_call: -
v_call: TRBV29-1
cdr3_aa: CSVASDGYTF
cdr3_nt: TGCAGCGTCGCCAGTGATGGCTACACCTTC

clone_size: -
cdr3_length: 13
j_call: TRBJ1-3
d_call: -
v_call: TRBV13
cdr3_aa: CASSSLSGNTIYF
cdr3_nt: TGTGCCAGCAGCTCCCTCTCTGGAAACACCATATATTTT

clone_size: -
cdr3_length: 14
j_call: TRBJ1-6
d_call: -
v_call: TRBV7-9
cdr3_aa: CASSLAADNSPLHF
cdr3_nt: TGTGCCAGCAGCTTAGCCGCTGATAATTCACCCCTCCACTTT

clone_size: few
cdr3_length: 20
j_call: TRBJ2-3
d_call: TRBD1
v_call: TRBV5-1
cdr3_aa: CASSLSNYFSGTGATDTQYF
cdr3_nt: TGCGCCAGCAGCTTGTCCAACTACTTTTCCGGGACAGGGGCTACAGATACGCAGTATTTT

clone_size: few
cdr3_length: 11
j_call: TRBJ1-1
d_call: -
v_call: TRBV29-1
cdr3_aa: CSPHQNTEAFF
cdr3_nt: TGCAGCCCTCATCAGAACACTGAAGCTTTCTTT

clone_size: -
cdr3_length: 12
j_call: TRBJ2-7
d_call: -
v_call: TRBV5-1
cdr3_aa: CASSYTAGEQYF
cdr3_nt: TGCGCCAGCAGCTATACCGCGGGGGAGCAGTACTTC

clone_size: few
cdr3_length: 12
j_call: TRBJ1-6
d_call: -
v_call: TRBV5-4
cdr3_aa: CASSSNNSPLHF
cdr3_nt: TGTGCCAGCAGCTCCAATAATTCACCCCTCCACTTT

clone_size: -
cdr3_length: 13
j_call: TRBJ1-1
d_call: -
v_call: TRBV11-2
cdr3_aa: CASSQGRFTEAFF
cdr3_nt: TGTGCCAGCAGCCAGGGACGGTTCACTGAAGCTTTCTTT

clone_size: -
cdr3_length: 12
j_call: TRBJ2-1
d_call: -
v_call: TRBV5-4
cdr3_aa: CASSGRSEEQFF
cdr3_nt: TGTGCCAGCAGCGGGCGAAGCGAAGAGCAGTTCTTC

clone_size: -
cdr3_length: 11
j_call: TRBJ1-3
d_call: -
v_call: TRBV29-1
cdr3_aa: CSVHGRFGIYF
cdr3_nt: TGCAGCGTCCATGGACGGTTTGGCATATATTTT

clone_size: -
cdr3_length: 16
j_call: TRBJ2-7
d_call: -
v_call: TRBV4-1
cdr3_aa: CASSQDQGVKSYEQYF
cdr3_nt: TGCGCCAGCAGCCAAGATCAGGGTGTTAAGTCCTACGAGCAGTACTTC

clone_size: few
cdr3_length: 12
j_call: TRBJ1-2
d_call: -
v_call: TRBV25-1
cdr3_aa: CASSSGGDGYTF
cdr3_nt: TGTGCCAGCAGCTCGGGTGGGGATGGCTACACCTTC

clone_size: few
cdr3_length: 14
j_call: TRBJ1-3
d_call: -
v_call: TRBV19
cdr3_aa: CASSIDVSGNTIYF
cdr3_nt: TGTGCCAGTAGTATAGACGTCTCTGGAAACACCATATATTTT

clone_size: -
cdr3_length: 16
j_call: TRBJ2-7
d_call: -
v_call: TRBV27
cdr3_aa: CASSFPRAGRPYEQYF
cdr3_nt: TGTGCCAGCAGTTTCCCGAGGGCAGGGAGGCCCTACGAGCAGTACTTC

clone_size: -
cdr3_length: 13
j_call: TRBJ1-2
d_call: -
v_call: TRBV15
cdr3_aa: CATSRVQGYGYTF
cdr3_nt: TGTGCCACCAGCAGAGTACAGGGATACGGCTACACCTTC

clone_size: -
cdr3_length: 19
j_call: TRBJ2-1
d_call: TRBD2
v_call: TRBV27
cdr3_aa: CASSTLLAGILSSYNEQFF
cdr3_nt: TGTGCCAGCAGTACCCTACTAGCGGGGATACTAAGCTCCTACAATGAGCAGTTCTTC

clone_size: -
cdr3_length: 13
j_call: TRBJ1-1
d_call: -
v_call: TRBV5-1
cdr3_aa: CASSPNVDVEAFF
cdr3_nt: TGCGCCAGCAGCCCTAACGTGGACGTTGAAGCTTTCTTT

clone_size: -
cdr3_length: 16
j_call: TRBJ2-3
d_call: -
v_call: TRBV11-2
cdr3_aa: CASSLTGLELTDTQYF
cdr3_nt: TGTGCCAGCAGCTTAACTGGACTGGAACTTACGGATACGCAGTATTTT

clone_size: once
cdr3_length: 14
j_call: TRBJ1-6
d_call: -
v_call: TRBV15
cdr3_aa: CATSRVTENSPLHF
cdr3_nt: TGTGCCACCAGCAGGGTAACGGAGAATTCACCCCTCCACTTT

clone_size: -
cdr3_length: 14
j_call: TRBJ2-3
d_call: -
v_call: TRBV25-1
cdr3_aa: CASSDWASTDTQYF
cdr3_nt: TGTGCCAGCAGTGACTGGGCTAGCACAGATACGCAGTATTTT

clone_size: -
cdr3_length: 17
j_call: TRBJ1-1
d_call: TRBD1
v_call: TRBV7-9
cdr3_aa: CASSLELGGAGNTEAFF
cdr3_nt: TGTGCCAGCAGCTTAGAGCTAGGGGGCGCCGGTAACACTGAAGCTTTCTTT

clone_size: -
cdr3_length: 16
j_call: TRBJ2-2
d_call: -
v_call: TRBV7-6
cdr3_aa: CASSPWDFGALGELFF
cdr3_nt: TGTGCCAGCAGCCCTTGGGACTTTGGGGCCCTCGGGGAGCTGTTTTTT

clone_size: -
cdr3_length: 15
j_call: TRBJ1-2
d_call: -
v_call: TRBV29-1
cdr3_aa: CSVEDPRVSHYGYTF
cdr3_nt: TGCAGCGTTGAAGACCCCAGGGTCTCCCACTATGGCTACACCTTC

clone_size: -
cdr3_length: 14
j_call: TRBJ2-7
d_call: -
v_call: TRBV6-1
cdr3_aa: CASSERTDSYEQYF
cdr3_nt: TGTGCCAGCAGTGAAAGGACGGACTCCTACGAGCAGTACTTC